What follows are 10 T cell receptor beta chains derived from one specimen sequenced in a study of molecular identifiers for immune sequencing clone quantification. TCRdb re-called the PCR reads with MiXCR, one entry per CDR3 protein. Among more than 450,000 distinct CDR3 sequences listed, 20% to 25% were seen once. Sequenced material: naive CD8+ T cells from blood, with Jurkat cell RNA spiked in. The subset is: FACS-sorted CD8+CD4-CCR7+CD45RA+ naive T cells. The receptors derive from a human donor in good health. Some libraries in this study had Jurkat cell RNA spiked in.

This clonotype has a count of ten or more. The chain couples TRBV27 to TRBJ2-7; D unresolved. The V gene lost 0 bases and the J gene lost 4 bases, with 10 bases spanning the gap. The CDR3 is 14 amino acids. Germline V gene data show CDR1 as MNHEY and CDR2 as SMNVEV (reference sequence). CDR3 in DNA: TGTGCCAGCAGTTTATCCTGGCTAGATTACGAGCAGTACTTC. This codes for CASSLSWLDYEQYF.

In nucleotides, the CDR3 is TGTGCCAGCAGCTTAGTTGGAAGTGGGATTGAAGCTTTCTTT. Its protein is CASSLVGSGIEAFF. This sequence joins TRBV11-2 and TRBJ1-1, with D unresolved. V dropped 1 base and J dropped 7 bases, with 13 bases sitting between them. The germline V gene encodes CDR1 SGHAT and CDR2 FQNNGV. The CDR3 has 14 residues.

Turning to this clonotype: Since a much larger clone is just one base distant, this may be a read error. The V and J genes are TRBV19 and TRBJ1-5; 7 bases line up with TRBD1. Germline assignment: CDR1 LNHDA and CDR2 SQIVND (reference sequence). The CDR3 covers 15 residues. Trimming took 2 bases from V and 9 from J; bases not matched to a gene: 10. The CDR3 protein is CASSIWSGGGRPQHF. Here the CDR3 DNA reads TGTGCCAGTAGTATATGGTCAGGGGGAGGTCGGCCCCAGCATTTT. Drawing the rest from reference TRBV19 and TRBJ1-5, the complete variable domain is DGGITQSPKYLFRKEGQNVTLSCEQNLNHDAMYWYRQDPGQGLRLIYYSQIVNDFQKGDIAEGYSVSREKKESFPLTVTSAQKNPTAFYLCASSIWSGGGRPQHFGDGTRLSIL.

The chain combines TRBV7-9 with TRBJ2-2, with TRBD2 identical over 7 bases. Trimming cost V 5 bases and J 1 base; bases outside gene matches: 13. The germline CDR1 and CDR2 sequences are SEHNR and FQNEAQ (reference sequence). This CDR3 spans 18 amino acids. Here the CDR3 reads CASSQVMGGGMNTGELFF. The CDR3 DNA is TGTGCCAGCAGCCAGGTCATGGGCGGGGGAATGAACACCGGGGAGCTGTTTTTT.

The chain joins TRBV20-1 to TRBJ2-1; no clear D gene. From germline, CDR1 is DFQATT and CDR2 SNEGSKA (reference sequence). With 1 base removed from V and 4 bases from J, the gap between germline ends came to 8 bases. CDR3 length: 13 amino acids. The CDR3: CSARGDTYNEQFF. The CDR3 DNA follows: TGCAGTGCTAGAGGGGATACTTACAATGAGCAGTTCTTC.

This clonotype was detected a few times. The chain employs TRBV28 and TRBJ2-1; a possible D gene is TRBD2 (5 bases). Germline CDR1 reads MDHEN; CDR2 reads SYDVKM. The V and J ends lost 3 bases and 10 bases respectively, with 19 bases between them. The CDR3 sequence is 15 residues long. The CDR3 loop reads CASSFPGLGWKEQFF. CDR3 sequence (DNA): TGTGCCAGCAGTTTTCCTGGACTCGGATGGAAGGAGCAGTTCTTC.

This clonotype was observed a handful of times. The chain carries TRBV29-1 and TRBJ2-7, with 7 nucleotides matching TRBD1. The length of the CDR3 is 13 residues. Germline V gene data show CDR1 as SQVTM and CDR2 as ANQGSEA. Trimming removed 2 bases from V and 0 bases from J; junction bases left unmatched: 1. CDR3 residues: CSVEQGDSYEQYF. Written as DNA, the CDR3 is TGCAGCGTTGAACAGGGGGACTCCTACGAGCAGTACTTC.

In its sample, this clonotype was seen many times. The chain is built from TRBV29-1 and TRBJ2-2; D is possibly TRBD2 (5 bases). With 1 base removed from V and 4 bases from J, the gap between germline ends came to 7 bases. The CDR3 runs 13 residues. Looked up from germline, CDR1 is SQVTM and CDR2 is ANQGSEA. The CDR3 region has the DNA TGCAGCGTTGAAGGAGGGATCACCGGGGAGCTGTTTTTT. It codes for CSVEGGITGELFF.

J is TRBJ2-1 and V is TRBV6-1; TRBD1 is a possible D gene (6 bases). The V gene's germline CDR1 is MNHNS and CDR2 SASEGT. The CDR3 is made up of 17 amino acids. Trimming left V 0 bases short and J 0 bases short, with 12 bases between. The CDR3 protein is CASSEARQGSSYNEQFF. The CDR3 nucleotides read TGTGCCAGCAGTGAAGCGCGGCAGGGGAGCTCCTACAATGAGCAGTTCTTC.

This clonotype was counted many times. This rearrangement joins TRBV7-9 to TRBJ2-3, with D possibly TRBD1 on 5 matching bases. Trimming stripped 5 bases from V and 0 bases from J, with 9 bases between. Germline CDR1 SEHNR, CDR2 FQNEAQ (reference sequence). This CDR3 is built from 14 residues. The CDR3: CASSPWTSTDTQYF. CDR3 sequence (DNA): TGTGCCAGCAGCCCTTGGACAAGCACAGATACGCAGTATTTT. Using reference TRBV7-9 and TRBJ2-3 for the parts outside the CDR3, the full variable domain is DTGVSQNPRHKITKRGQNVTFRCDPISEHNRLYWYRQTLGQGPEFLTYFQNEAQLEKSRLLSDRFSAERPKGSFSTLEIQRTEQGDSAMYLCASSPWTSTDTQYFGPGTRLTVL.